The entry below gives a single T cell receptor beta chain sequence along with its context. Its antigen is unknown. Read sequence stops 3 residues before the CDR3 end, and the germline J gene provides the missing end. These data come from a study of T cells in women clearing cervical HPV infection (dated by TCRdb to 2016 to 2019). Some background on the complete study: The cases were approximately 25 women with histologically confirmed HPV16-related CIN3 or worse, and 2 of these cases were invasive cancers. Blood from cases was collected at the visit at which the lesion was first identified, whereas blood from controls was collected once infection was no longer detected. Among cases, blood sampling came a median of roughly 140 days after lesion detection, with an interquartile range of roughly 80 to 220 days. This exploratory proof-of-principle case-control study, nested within the Guanacaste HPV Natural History Study in Costa Rica, compared TCR repertoires among women with different cervical HPV16 outcomes. Quality controls consisted of five blinded duplicates per group, for a total of 60 or so samples made up of around 50 participants and about ten replicates. The parent cohort enrolled roughly 9,300 women aged 18 or older in Guanacaste, Costa Rica, in about 1992 to 1995 and followed the women for approximately seven years. Median age was roughly 32 years in cases versus 37 to 40 in controls, and baseline characteristics did not differ significantly. The controls were 25 to 30 women whose single incident HPV16 infection cleared within 12 months with no development of precancer or cancer. Cases were matched to controls by age within five years and by the year the sample was collected. Since HLA typing was available for only a few women, HLA type could not be ruled out as a confounder. Beyond this particular receptor, the publication reports: T-cell numbers per sample were unknown, so richness differences could reflect varying T-cell content rather than repertoire biology. TCR repertoire richness was significantly higher in CIN3+ cases than in controls across sequencing depths, while evenness did not differ. Whether associations preceded infection or resulted from infection could not be shown with the cross-sectional design, and effector/memory subsets and HPV-specific T cells were not isolated. Random forest classifiers that combined richness and V gene abundances separated cases from controls with an estimated AUC of 0.83. Cases had lower TRBV6-7 relative abundance than controls (approximately 0.11% versus 0.16%; Bonferroni P = 0.0008).

Every participant had a single incident cervical HPV16 infection, and prevalent HPV16 infections were excluded. Cervical HPV DNA was detected by MY09/MY11 PCR and genotyped by dot-blot hybridization. Roughly 15 mL of heparinized blood was centrifuged, after which the buffy coat was aliquoted, frozen at -30 degrees C, and then stored at -80 degrees C. QIAGEN kits were used to extract genomic DNA from buffy coat specimens. From its cysteine to its phenylalanine, the CDR3 spans 14 amino acids. The DNA shown is the part of the CDR3 that was read: 33 bases, in frame from base 1. The CDR1 and CDR2 encoded by the germline V gene are SGHTA and FQGNSA. Deletion took 5 bases off V and 1 base off J, with a span of 10 bases between the germline ends. TCR beta CDR3 regions were amplified by multiplex PCR from an average of about 1.1 ug genomic DNA per sample using the immunoSEQ assay. Primer bias was corrected in the assay by using a complete synthetic TCR repertoire to establish an amplification baseline. The amplicons were sequenced on the Illumina platform. Under the source paper's analysis protocol: Sequences were error-corrected by clustering with frequency ratios and a modified nearest-neighbor algorithm and were then analyzed in the immunoSEQ Analyzer with IMGT gene definitions. TCR richness and evenness were averaged over 20 rarefaction repeats at each rarefaction depth, excluding samples with fewer sequences than the depth. Wilcoxon rank sum tests with FDR correction were used to compare V, D and J gene relative abundances between the groups. Blinded duplicates gave an intraclass correlation of under 97% for TCR richness and an average of around 83% across 70 or so gene segments. Sourced from immuneACCESS, this table was stored by TCRdb with only in-frame sequences that have V and J called. A share of the clones is absent; for the studies checked, an unresolved V gene accounts for under half, and the remainder has no known explanation. The DNA was the basis for D and trimming; V, J and clone size are from that table. The sample table on file contains 30,000 to 40,000 clones. The ten most abundant clones make up less than 7.5% of the sample.

The V gene is TRBV7-2 and the J gene is TRBJ2-3, with the D gene not confidently named. The sequence was collected from a woman aged 18 to 75 with a cervical HPV16 infection that either progressed to CIN3+ or cleared (not recorded which). The specimen was blood buffy coat. The CDR3 bases that were read are TGTGCCAGCAGCCCGGGTCCCGGCACAGATACG. Its translation reads: CASSPGPGTDT. The full CDR3 protein reads CASSPGPGTDTQYF.